This entry is about one T cell receptor (beta chain). Germline V lookup: CDR1 MDHEN, CDR2 SYDVKM. The CDR3 is 16 amino acids. The ends were cut back, 5 bases at V and 4 bases at J, with 15 bases in the middle. These data are taken from a study of blood T cell repertoires in COVID-19. For the study at large: Both acute and convalescent COVID-19 samples were obtained from the United States, Italy and Spain. T cells, B-cell-depleted T cells, or PBMCs provided the cDNA or gDNA that served as material.

Original processing methods: Amplification with reference gene primers provided the estimates of nucleated cell counts. Sequenced by immunoSEQ multiplex PCR; TCRdb stores in-frame clones only, minus some. That table gives V, J and clone size, and the DNA gave D and trimming. The sample lists around 280,000 clones; more than 70% were seen once. Followed over time, Seattle patients had been enrolled while infection was active. Specimen: peripheral blood. This TCR was recovered from a woman aged 25 to 39 with COVID-19, enrolled during active disease. V is TRBV28 and J is TRBJ1-6; possible D gene TRBD1, 5 bases. The CDR3 region has the DNA TGTGCCAGCAGTCCCTTGGGGCAGAATTATAATTCACCCCTCCACTTT. Protein sequence: CASSPLGQNYNSPLHF.